This TCR beta chain was observed in a study of cytomegalovirus exposure and HLA in healthy donors. General study points: When a later analysis was performed, an Asian-associated ancestry cluster reportedly had fewer N-insertions than the approximately 680-donor mean.

Remarks on this clone: The antigen remains undetermined.

With 60 Vbeta and 13 Jbeta primers, the PCR was carried out. The protocol was immunoSEQ multiplex PCR, while the TCRdb copy is restricted to in-frame clones and leaves out a portion. The sample shows 170,000 or so clones, less than 85% of them seen only once. The CDR3 length is 14 residues. CDR1 and CDR2 (germline): SEHNR, FQNEAQ (reference sequence). The V gene lost 1 base and the J gene lost 5 bases, with 9 bases spanning the gap. V is TRBV7-9 and J is TRBJ1-5; D gene unclear. The sequence derives from a man younger than 30 in good health and CMV-seronegative. Sequencing was carried out using PBMCs. CDR3 loop: CASSLGVADQPQHF. For the CDR3, the DNA is TGTGCCAGCAGCTTAGGGGTGGCGGATCAGCCCCAGCATTTT.